A single sample is the source of the 13 T cell receptor beta chains below, sequenced in a study of blood T cell repertoires in COVID-19. Clones were sequenced by immunoSEQ multiplex PCR, and TCRdb holds only the in-frame ones, with some missing. In the table there are over 250,000 clones, around 92% of which are singletons. Specimen: peripheral blood. These receptor sequences come from a person under 30 with COVID-19, enrolled during active disease.

The chain combines TRBV6-5 with TRBJ2-3; TRBD1 aligns across 8 bases. There are 14 residues in the CDR3. With V trimmed by 5 bases and J by 3 bases, 4 bases remained unmatched. Germline assignment: CDR1 MNHEY and CDR2 SVGAGI. In nucleotides, the CDR3 is TGTGCCAGCAGTCCGGGACAGGAAACAGATACGCAGTATTTT. Its translation: CASSPGQETDTQYF.

The V call is TRBV5-1, the J call TRBJ2-7, with D maybe TRBD2 (5 bases). V lost 2 bases, J lost 3 bases, and 9 bases lay in between. CDR1 and CDR2 from the germline V gene are SGHRS and YFSETQ. CDR3 length: 13 residues. The CDR3 loop reads CASSFSSGYEQYF. CDR3 coding DNA: TGCGCCAGCAGCTTTTCGAGCGGCTACGAGCAGTACTTC.

This chain connects TRBV24-1 to TRBJ2-5; 8 nucleotides match TRBD2. Germline values: CDR1 KGHDR, CDR2 SFDVKD. The length of the CDR3 is 18 residues. The V gene end was trimmed by 5 bases and the J gene end by 2 bases; junction bases not matched to a gene: 15. The CDR3 region is CATSASGGGGILQETQYF. Written as DNA, the CDR3 is TGTGCCACCAGTGCCTCCGGGGGGGGAGGTATTCTACAAGAGACCCAGTACTTC.

The V call is TRBV9, the J call TRBJ1-1; D perhaps matches TRBD1 (6 bases). The germline V and J ends were trimmed by 7 bases and 6 bases, with 13 bases remaining between them. The germline gives CDR1 SGDLS, CDR2 YYNGEE. This CDR3 is 12 amino acids long. As DNA, the CDR3 is TGTGCCAGCTACAGGGTGGGGGCTGAAGCTTTCTTT. This translates into CASYRVGAEAFF. Variable domain in full (rest from reference TRBV9 and TRBJ1-1): DSGVTQTPKHLITATGQRVTLRCSPRSGDLSVYWYQQSLDQGLQFLIQYYNGEERAKGNILERFSAQQFPDLHSELNLSSLELGDSALYFCASYRVGAEAFFGQGTRLTVV.

The rearrangement uses TRBV5-6 and TRBJ2-2, with unresolved D. The germline V and J ends were trimmed by 5 bases and 5 bases, with 13 bases remaining between them. Germline-derived CDR1 and CDR2 are SGHDT and YYEEEE. This CDR3 is 14 amino acids long. CDR3 coding DNA: TGTGCCAGCAGTCTCCCCTCTTTGACCGGGGAGCTGTTTTTT. The encoded protein is CASSLPSLTGELFF.

This clone appeared once. The V and J genes are TRBV7-9 and TRBJ1-3, with 7 bases identical to TRBD1. From germline, CDR1 is SEHNR and CDR2 FQNEAQ (reference sequence). V was pared by 4 bases and J by 3 bases, with 6 bases of the junction left unmatched. The CDR3 runs to 15 residues. DNA of the CDR3: TGTGCCAGCAGCTCGACAGGGCTGCGTGGAAACACCATATATTTT. This gives the protein CASSSTGLRGNTIYF.

The rearrangement links TRBV29-1 to TRBJ2-7; tentative D call: TRBD1 (5 bases). Per germline, CDR1 SQVTM and CDR2 ANQGSEA. Trimming took off 5 bases at V and 0 bases at J, with 11 bases between the two ends. The CDR3 runs to 13 residues. The CDR3 DNA sequence: TGCAGCGTTACCGACAGCCACTCCTACGAGCAGTACTTC. Its protein product is CSVTDSHSYEQYF.

This clone was seen a few times. V gene TRBV10-1 combines with J gene TRBJ2-7; TRBD1 agrees at 7 bases. Looked up from germline, CDR1 is WNHNN and CDR2 is SYGVQD (reference sequence). V trimming: 2 bases; J trimming: 2 bases; junction bases outside the gene matches: 3. CDR3 length: 14 residues. CDR3 loop: CASSEDREPYEQYF. The CDR3 DNA sequence: TGCGCCAGCAGTGAGGACAGGGAGCCCTACGAGCAGTACTTC.

This clone was seen a handful of times. This CDR3 reads CASRNPRGRAFYEQYF. The CDR3 DNA reads TGTGCCAGCAGGAACCCTAGGGGGCGGGCGTTCTACGAGCAGTACTTC. The chain links TRBV3-1 (or the pseudogene TRBV3-2) to TRBJ2-7; 7 bases match TRBD1. There are 16 residues in the CDR3. Germline CDR1 LGHDT, CDR2 YNNKEL (reference sequence). V dropped 6 bases and J dropped 3; count of bases not matched to a gene: 14.

The gene calls are TRBV6-1 and TRBJ2-1; 10 positions match TRBD2. With 3 bases clipped from V and 4 bases from J, the junction kept 9 bases outside the gene matches. In germline, CDR1 is MNHNS, CDR2 SASEGT. This CDR3 has 17 amino acids. The CDR3 coding sequence is TGTGCCAGCAGTGACCGTTGGACTAGCGGATTATACAATGAGCAGTTCTTC. Translated: CASSDRWTSGLYNEQFF.

The chain links TRBV9 to TRBJ1-1; a weak D match, TRBD1 (5 bases). The CDR3 runs to 15 residues. V was cut by 3 bases and J by 2 bases, with 14 bases left in between. Germline V lookup: CDR1 SGDLS, CDR2 YYNGEE. The CDR3 coding sequence is TGTGCCAGCAGCGGAGGGAGGGGAGACAACACTGAAGCTTTCTTT. It translates to CASSGGRGDNTEAFF.

In regard to this clone: This sample also contains other DNA sequences that code for the same CDR3. This sequence joins TRBV27 and TRBJ2-7; 9 nucleotides line up with TRBD2. Trimming cost V 5 bases and J 4 bases; bases outside gene matches: 6. This CDR3 is built from 14 residues. Germline-derived CDR1 and CDR2 are MNHEY and SMNVEV (reference sequence). CDR3 sequence (DNA): TGTGCCAGCAGTCTTAGCGGGAGAGGGTACGAGCAGTACTTC. Protein: CASSLSGRGYEQYF.

Here the CDR3 reads CASSDPSGRNTGELFF. As DNA, the CDR3 is TGTGCCAGCAGTGATCCTAGCGGGCGAAACACCGGGGAGCTGTTTTTT. This sequence joins TRBV25-1 and TRBJ2-2; 8 bases align to TRBD2. The germline V gene has CDR1 MGHDK and CDR2 SYGVNS. This CDR3 is 16 amino acids long. Trimming cost V 3 bases and J 2 bases; bases outside gene matches: 5. Full variable domain (rest looked up from reference TRBV25-1 and TRBJ2-2): EADIYQTPRYLVIGTGKKITLECSQTMGHDKMYWYQQDPGMELHLIHYSYGVNSTEKGDLSSESTVSRIRTEHFPLTLESARPSHTSQYLCASSDPSGRNTGELFFGEGSRLTVL.